This T cell receptor beta chain was recovered during a study of blood T cell repertoires in COVID-19. Study in general: Italy, Spain and the United States were the sources of the convalescent and acute COVID-19 samples. From T cells, B-cell-depleted T cells, or PBMCs came the material, which was cDNA or gDNA.

As originally analysed: Amplified reference gene primers provided the basis for estimating nucleated cell counts. Using immunoSEQ multiplex PCR, the repertoire was profiled, and TCRdb retains in-frame clones only, with some absent. Clone size and V and J calls were adopted from that table, with D and trimming inferred from the DNA. The repertoire consists of 120,000 or so clones, with approximately 80% occurring once and the leading ten covering about 25%. Germline assignment: CDR1 DFQATT and CDR2 SNEGSKA (reference sequence). The J segment lost 2 bases and the V segment lost 3 bases, leaving 4 bases of the junction unmatched. The CDR3 runs to 14 residues.

The chain uses TRBV20-1 and TRBJ2-1, with 7 bases that match TRBD2. Material for sequencing was peripheral blood. The sequence was obtained from a human donor in a cohort sampled during active COVID-19. Written as DNA, the CDR3 is TGCAGTGCTAGTGCGGGGGTCACCTACAATGAGCAGTTCTTC. Protein product: CSASAGVTYNEQFF.